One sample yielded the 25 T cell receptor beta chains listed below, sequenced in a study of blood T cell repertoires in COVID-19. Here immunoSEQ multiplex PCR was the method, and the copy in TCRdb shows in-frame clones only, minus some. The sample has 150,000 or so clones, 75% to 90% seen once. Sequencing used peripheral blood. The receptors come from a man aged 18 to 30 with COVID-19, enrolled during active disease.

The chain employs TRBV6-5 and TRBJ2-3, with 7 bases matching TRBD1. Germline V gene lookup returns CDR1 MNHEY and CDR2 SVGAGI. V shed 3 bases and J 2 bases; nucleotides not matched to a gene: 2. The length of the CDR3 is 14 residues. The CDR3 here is CASSYGQATDTQYF. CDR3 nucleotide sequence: TGTGCCAGCAGTTATGGACAGGCCACAGATACGCAGTATTTT.

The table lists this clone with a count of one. This CDR3 is CASSPRLAESSYEQYF. The DNA for the CDR3 is TGTGCCAGCAGTCCCCGCTTAGCGGAGAGCTCCTACGAGCAGTACTTC. The chain has TRBV7-6 and TRBJ2-7; TRBD2 is a possible D gene (6 bases). This CDR3 has 16 residues. CDR1 SGHVS and CDR2 FNYEAQ come from the germline V gene. V lost 6 bases, J lost 0 bases, and 18 bases lay in between.

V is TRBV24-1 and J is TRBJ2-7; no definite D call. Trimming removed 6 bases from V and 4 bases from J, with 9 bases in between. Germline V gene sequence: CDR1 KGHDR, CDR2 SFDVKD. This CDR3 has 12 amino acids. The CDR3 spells CATSSSGYEQYF. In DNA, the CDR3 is TGTGCCACCAGTTCCTCCGGTTACGAGCAGTACTTC.

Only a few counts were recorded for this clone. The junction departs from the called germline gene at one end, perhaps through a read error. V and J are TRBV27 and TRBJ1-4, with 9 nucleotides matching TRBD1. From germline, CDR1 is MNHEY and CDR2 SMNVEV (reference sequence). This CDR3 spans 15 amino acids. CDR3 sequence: CASSTLGQGVEKLLF. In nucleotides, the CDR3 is TGTGCCAGCAGTACCCTGGGACAGGGAGTGGAAAAACTGCTTTTT.

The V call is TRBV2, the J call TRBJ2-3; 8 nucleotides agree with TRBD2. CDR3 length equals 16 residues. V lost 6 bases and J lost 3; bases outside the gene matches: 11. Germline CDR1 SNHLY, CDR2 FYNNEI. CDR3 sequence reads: CASRRGRASGTDTQYF. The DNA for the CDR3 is TGTGCCAGCAGGAGAGGTAGGGCTAGCGGGACAGATACGCAGTATTTT. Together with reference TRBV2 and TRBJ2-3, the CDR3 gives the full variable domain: EPEVTQTPSHQVTQMGQEVILRCVPISNHLYFYWYRQILGQKVEFLVSFYNNEISEKSEIFDDQFSVERPDGSNFTLKIRSTKLEDSAMYFCASRRGRASGTDTQYFGPGTRLTVL.

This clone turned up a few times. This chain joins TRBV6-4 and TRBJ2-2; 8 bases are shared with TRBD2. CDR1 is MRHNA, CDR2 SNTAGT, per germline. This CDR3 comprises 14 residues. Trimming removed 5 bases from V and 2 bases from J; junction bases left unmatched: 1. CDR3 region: CASSTSGNTGELFF. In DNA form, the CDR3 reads TGTGCCAGCAGTACTAGCGGAAACACCGGGGAGCTGTTTTTT.

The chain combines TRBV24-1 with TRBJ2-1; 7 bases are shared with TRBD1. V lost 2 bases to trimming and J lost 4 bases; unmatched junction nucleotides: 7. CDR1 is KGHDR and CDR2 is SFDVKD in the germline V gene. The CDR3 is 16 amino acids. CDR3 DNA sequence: TGTGCCACCAGTGATTCGGACAGGCCGGTGTACAATGAGCAGTTCTTC. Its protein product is CATSDSDRPVYNEQFF.

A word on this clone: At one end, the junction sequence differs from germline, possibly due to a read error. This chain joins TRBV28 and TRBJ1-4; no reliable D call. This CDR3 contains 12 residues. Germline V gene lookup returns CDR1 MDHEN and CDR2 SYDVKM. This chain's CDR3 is CASRLDGEKLLF. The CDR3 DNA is TGTGCCAGCAGGCTCGACGGGGAAAAACTGCTTTTT.

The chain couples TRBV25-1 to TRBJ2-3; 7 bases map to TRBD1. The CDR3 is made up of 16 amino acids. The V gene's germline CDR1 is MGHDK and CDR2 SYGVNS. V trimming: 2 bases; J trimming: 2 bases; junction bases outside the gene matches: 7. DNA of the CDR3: TGTGCCAGCAGTGAAGACCGGGACAGAGACACAGATACGCAGTATTTT. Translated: CASSEDRDRDTDTQYF.

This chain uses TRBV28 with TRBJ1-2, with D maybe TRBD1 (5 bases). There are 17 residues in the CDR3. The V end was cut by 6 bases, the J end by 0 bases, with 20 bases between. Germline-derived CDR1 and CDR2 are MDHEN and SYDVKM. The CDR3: CASSPQGQGVANYGYTF. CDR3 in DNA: TGTGCCAGCAGCCCCCAGGGCCAGGGTGTGGCTAACTATGGCTACACCTTC.

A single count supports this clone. The CDR3 sequence is CASSIGLETDTQYF. CDR3 DNA: TGTGCCAGCAGTATCGGTCTTGAAACAGATACGCAGTATTTT. The V gene is TRBV27, the J gene TRBJ2-3; D is unresolved. The CDR3 runs 14 residues. Germline values: CDR1 MNHEY, CDR2 SMNVEV (reference sequence). The ends were cut back, 5 bases at V and 3 bases at J, with 12 bases in the middle.

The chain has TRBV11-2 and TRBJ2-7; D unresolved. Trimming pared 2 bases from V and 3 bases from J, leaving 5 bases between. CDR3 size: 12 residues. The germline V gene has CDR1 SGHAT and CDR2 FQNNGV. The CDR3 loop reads CASSLLSYEQYF. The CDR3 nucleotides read TGTGCCAGCAGCTTATTGAGCTACGAGCAGTACTTC.

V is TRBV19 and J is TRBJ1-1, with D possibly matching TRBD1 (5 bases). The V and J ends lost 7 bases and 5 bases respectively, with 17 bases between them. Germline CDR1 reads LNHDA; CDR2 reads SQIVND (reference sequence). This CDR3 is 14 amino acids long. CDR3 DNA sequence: TGTGCCAGTACCGATAGGAGGGGAGGGACTGAAGCTTTCTTT. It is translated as CASTDRRGGTEAFF.

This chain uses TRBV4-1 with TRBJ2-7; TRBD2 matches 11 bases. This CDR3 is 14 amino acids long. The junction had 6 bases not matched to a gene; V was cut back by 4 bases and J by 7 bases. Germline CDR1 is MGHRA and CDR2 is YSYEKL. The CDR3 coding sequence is TGCGCCAGCAGCCTTCGACTAGCGGGAAGGGAGCAGTACTTC. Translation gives CASSLRLAGREQYF.

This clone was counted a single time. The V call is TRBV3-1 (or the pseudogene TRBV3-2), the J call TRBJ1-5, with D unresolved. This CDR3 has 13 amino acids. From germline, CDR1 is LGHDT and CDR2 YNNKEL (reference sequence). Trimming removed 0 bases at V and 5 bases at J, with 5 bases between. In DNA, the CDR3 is TGTGCCAGCAGCCAAGATCCATATCAGCCCCAGCATTTT. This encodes CASSQDPYQPQHF.

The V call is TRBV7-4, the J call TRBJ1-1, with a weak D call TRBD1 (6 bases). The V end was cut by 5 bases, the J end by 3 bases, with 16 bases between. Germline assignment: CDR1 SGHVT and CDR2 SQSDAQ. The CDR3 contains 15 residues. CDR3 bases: TGTGCCAGCAGCCCCCCGAGGGAGGGGGACACTGAAGCTTTCTTT. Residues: CASSPPREGDTEAFF.

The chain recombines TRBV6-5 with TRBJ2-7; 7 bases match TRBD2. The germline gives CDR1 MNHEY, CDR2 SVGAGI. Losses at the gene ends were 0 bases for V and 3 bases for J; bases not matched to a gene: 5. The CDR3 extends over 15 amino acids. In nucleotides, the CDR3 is TGTGCCAGCAGTTACTCGACTAGCAAGCTCTACGAGCAGTACTTC. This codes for CASSYSTSKLYEQYF.

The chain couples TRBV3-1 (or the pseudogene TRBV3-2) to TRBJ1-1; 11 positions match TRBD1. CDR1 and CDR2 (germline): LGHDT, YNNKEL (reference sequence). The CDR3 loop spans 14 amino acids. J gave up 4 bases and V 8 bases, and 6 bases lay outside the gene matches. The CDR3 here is CASGTGTGGTEAFF. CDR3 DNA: TGTGCCAGCGGGACCGGGACAGGGGGCACTGAAGCTTTCTTT.

CDR3 region: CASSSPLTSVNEQFF. The DNA of the CDR3 is TGTGCCAGCTCATCGCCCCTGACTAGCGTCAATGAGCAGTTCTTC. The chain uses TRBV18 and TRBJ2-1; TRBD2 matches 8 bases. Germline assignment: CDR1 KGHSH and CDR2 LQKENI. CDR3 size: 15 residues. Trimming cost V 5 bases and J 6 bases; bases outside gene matches: 9.

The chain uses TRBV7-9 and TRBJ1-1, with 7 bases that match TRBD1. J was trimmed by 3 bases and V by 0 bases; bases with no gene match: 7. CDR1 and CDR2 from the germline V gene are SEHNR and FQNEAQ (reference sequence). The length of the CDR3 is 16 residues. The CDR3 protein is CASSLAGDRVDTEAFF. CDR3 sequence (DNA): TGTGCCAGCAGCTTAGCGGGGGACAGAGTCGACACTGAAGCTTTCTTT.

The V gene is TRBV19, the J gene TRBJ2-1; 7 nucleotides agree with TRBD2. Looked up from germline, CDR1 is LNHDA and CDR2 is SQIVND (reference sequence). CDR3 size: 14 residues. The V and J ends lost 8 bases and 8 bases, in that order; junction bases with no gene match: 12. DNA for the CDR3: TGTGCCAGTGGCACCCGACCGGGGGGACATGAGCAGTTCTTC. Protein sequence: CASGTRPGGHEQFF.

The CDR3 is CASNPGESANEVYEQYF. CDR3 coding DNA: TGTGCCAGCAACCCCGGTGAGAGCGCGAATGAGGTCTACGAGCAGTACTTC. The J gene is TRBJ2-7, the V gene TRBV5-4, with D unclear. Germline V gives CDR1 SGHNT, CDR2 YYREEE (reference sequence). CDR3 size: 17 residues. V was cut by 6 bases and J by 3 bases, with 25 bases left in between.

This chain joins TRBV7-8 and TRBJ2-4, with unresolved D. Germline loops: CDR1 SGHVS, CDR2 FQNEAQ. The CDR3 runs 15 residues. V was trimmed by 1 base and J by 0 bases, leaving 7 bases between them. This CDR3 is CASSLEWAAKNIQYF. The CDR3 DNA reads TGTGCCAGCAGCTTAGAGTGGGCAGCCAAAAACATTCAGTACTTC. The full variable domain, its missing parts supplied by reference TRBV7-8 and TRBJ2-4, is GAGVSQSPRYKVAKRGQDVALRCDPISGHVSLFWYQQALGQGPEFLTYFQNEAQLDKSGLPSDRFFAERPEGSVSTLKIQRTQQEDSAVYLCASSLEWAAKNIQYFGAGTRLSVL.

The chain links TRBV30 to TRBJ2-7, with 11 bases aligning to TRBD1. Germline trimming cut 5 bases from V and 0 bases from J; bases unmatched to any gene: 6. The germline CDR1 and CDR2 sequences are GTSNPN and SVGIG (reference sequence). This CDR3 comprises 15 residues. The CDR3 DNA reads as TGTGCCTGGTCCCGGGGACAGGGGGACTCCTACGAGCAGTACTTC. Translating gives CAWSRGQGDSYEQYF.

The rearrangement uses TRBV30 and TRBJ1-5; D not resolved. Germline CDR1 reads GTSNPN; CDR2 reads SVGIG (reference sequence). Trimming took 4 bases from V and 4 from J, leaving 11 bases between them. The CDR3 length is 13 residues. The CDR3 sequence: CAWTLGRNQPQHF. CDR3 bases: TGTGCCTGGACGCTGGGCCGGAATCAGCCCCAGCATTTT.